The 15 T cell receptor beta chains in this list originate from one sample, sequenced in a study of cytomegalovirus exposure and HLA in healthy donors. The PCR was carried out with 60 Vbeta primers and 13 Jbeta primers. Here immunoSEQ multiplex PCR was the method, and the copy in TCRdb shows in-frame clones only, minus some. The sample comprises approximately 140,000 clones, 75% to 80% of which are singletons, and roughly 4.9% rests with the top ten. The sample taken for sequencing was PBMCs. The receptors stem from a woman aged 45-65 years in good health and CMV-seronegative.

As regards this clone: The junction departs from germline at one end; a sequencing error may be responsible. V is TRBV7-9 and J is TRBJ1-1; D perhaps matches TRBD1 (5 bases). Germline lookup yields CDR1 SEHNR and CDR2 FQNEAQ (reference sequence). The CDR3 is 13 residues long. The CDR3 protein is CACSKDDRQEAFF. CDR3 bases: TGTGCCTGCAGTAAAGACGACCGACAGGAAGCTTTCTTT.

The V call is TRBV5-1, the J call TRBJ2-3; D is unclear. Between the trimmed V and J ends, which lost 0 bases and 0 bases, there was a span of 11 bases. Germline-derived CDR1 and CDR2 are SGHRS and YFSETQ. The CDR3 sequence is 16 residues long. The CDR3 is CASSLESDTSTDTQYF. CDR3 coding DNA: TGCGCCAGCAGCTTGGAGTCTGACACTAGCACAGATACGCAGTATTTT. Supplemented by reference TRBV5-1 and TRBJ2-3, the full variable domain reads KAGVTQTPRYLIKTRGQQVTLSCSPISGHRSVSWYQQTPGQGLQFLFEYFSETQRNKGNFPGRFSGRQFSNSRSEMNVSTLELGDSALYLCASSLESDTSTDTQYFGPGTRLTVL.

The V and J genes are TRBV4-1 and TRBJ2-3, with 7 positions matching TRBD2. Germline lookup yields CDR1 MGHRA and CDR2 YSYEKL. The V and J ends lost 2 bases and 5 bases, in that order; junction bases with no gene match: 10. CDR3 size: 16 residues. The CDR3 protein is CASSQNPSGVEDTQYF. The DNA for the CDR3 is TGCGCCAGCAGCCAAAATCCTAGCGGAGTCGAAGATACGCAGTATTTT.

The CDR3 spells CASSPRDIWYEQYF. In DNA form, the CDR3 reads TGTGCCAGCAGCCCCCGGGACATATGGTACGAGCAGTACTTC. This sequence joins TRBV9 and TRBJ2-7; a possible D gene is TRBD1 (6 bases). CDR1 and CDR2 (germline): SGDLS, YYNGEE. This CDR3 has 14 residues. V was trimmed by 4 bases and J by 4 bases, leaving 15 bases between them.

Here the CDR3 reads CASSRGTGVGKNTEAFF. Here the CDR3 DNA reads TGTGCCAGCAGTCGTGGAACAGGGGTAGGGAAGAACACTGAAGCTTTCTTT. The rearrangement joins TRBV28 to TRBJ1-1; TRBD1 matches at 7 bases. Germline CDR1 is MDHEN and CDR2 is SYDVKM. Trimming removed 5 bases from V and 1 base from J; junction bases left unmatched: 13. The CDR3 is made up of 17 amino acids.

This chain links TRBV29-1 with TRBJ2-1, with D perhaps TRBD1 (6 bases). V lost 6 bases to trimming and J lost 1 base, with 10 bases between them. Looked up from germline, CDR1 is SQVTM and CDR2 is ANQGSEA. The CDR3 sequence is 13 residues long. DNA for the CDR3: TGCAGCGTAACAGGGTTATCCTACAATGAGCAGTTCTTC. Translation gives CSVTGLSYNEQFF.

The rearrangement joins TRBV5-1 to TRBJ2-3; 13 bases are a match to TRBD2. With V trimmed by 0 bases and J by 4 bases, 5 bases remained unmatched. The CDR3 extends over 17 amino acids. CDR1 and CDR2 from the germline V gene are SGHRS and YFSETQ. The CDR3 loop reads CASSLALAGGLSDTQYF. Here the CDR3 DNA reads TGCGCCAGCAGCTTGGCACTAGCGGGGGGGTTGTCAGATACGCAGTATTTT.

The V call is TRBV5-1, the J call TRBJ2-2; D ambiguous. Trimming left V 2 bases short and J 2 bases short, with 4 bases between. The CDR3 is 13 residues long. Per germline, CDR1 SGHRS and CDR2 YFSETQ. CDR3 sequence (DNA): TGCGCCAGCAGCTTTCCTAACACCGGGGAGCTGTTTTTT. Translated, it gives CASSFPNTGELFF.

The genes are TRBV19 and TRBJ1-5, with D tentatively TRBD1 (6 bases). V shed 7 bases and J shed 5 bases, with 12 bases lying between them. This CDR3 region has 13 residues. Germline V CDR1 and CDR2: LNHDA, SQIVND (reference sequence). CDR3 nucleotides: TGTGCCAGTACCAATGACAGGTATCAGCCCCAGCATTTT. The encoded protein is CASTNDRYQPQHF.

The DNA of the CDR3 is TGTGCCTGGAGTCAACTATCTGGGTCGAGAGACACTGAAGCTTTCTTT. This encodes CAWSQLSGSRDTEAFF. The V gene is TRBV30, the J gene TRBJ1-1; unclear D gene. Germline assignment: CDR1 GTSNPN and CDR2 SVGIG (reference sequence). V lost 2 bases and J lost 3, with 19 bases in between. This CDR3 has 16 residues.

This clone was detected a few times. The CDR3 DNA sequence: TGTGCCAGCAGTATAAGCGGGGGTTCCTACAATGAGCAGTTCTTC. Translation gives CASSISGGSYNEQFF. The chain recombines TRBV2 with TRBJ2-1, with 8 bases aligning to TRBD2. This CDR3 spans 15 amino acids. J gave up 1 base and V 5 bases, and 4 bases lay outside the gene matches. The germline V gene has CDR1 SNHLY and CDR2 FYNNEI.

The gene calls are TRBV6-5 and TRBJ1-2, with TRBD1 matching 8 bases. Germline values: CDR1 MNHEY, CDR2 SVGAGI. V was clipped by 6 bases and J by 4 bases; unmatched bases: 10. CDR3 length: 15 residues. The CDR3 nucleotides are TGTGCCAGCAGGGAGGGCGGGGACAGGAGCTATGGCTACACCTTC. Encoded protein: CASREGGDRSYGYTF.

This CDR3 reads CASRPTSLTYNEQFF. DNA for the CDR3: TGTGCCAGCAGGCCCACTAGCCTAACCTACAATGAGCAGTTCTTC. The J gene is TRBJ2-1, the V gene TRBV7-6, with a possible D match to TRBD2 (6 bases). V shed 6 bases and J shed 2 bases, with 14 bases lying between them. This CDR3 comprises 15 residues. Germline V CDR1 and CDR2: SGHVS, FNYEAQ.

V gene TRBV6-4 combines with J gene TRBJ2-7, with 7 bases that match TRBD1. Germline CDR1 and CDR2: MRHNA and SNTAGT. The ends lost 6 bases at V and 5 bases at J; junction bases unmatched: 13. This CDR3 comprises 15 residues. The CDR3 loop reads CASSPTPTGRDEQYF. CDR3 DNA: TGTGCCAGCAGCCCCACCCCGACAGGGCGCGACGAGCAGTACTTC.

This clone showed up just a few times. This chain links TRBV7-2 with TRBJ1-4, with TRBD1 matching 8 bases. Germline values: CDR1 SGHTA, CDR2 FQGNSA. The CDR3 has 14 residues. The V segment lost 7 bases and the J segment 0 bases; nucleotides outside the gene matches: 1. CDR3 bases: TGTGCCAGCAAGGGACAGGCAACTAATGAAAAACTGTTTTTT. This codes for CASKGQATNEKLFF.